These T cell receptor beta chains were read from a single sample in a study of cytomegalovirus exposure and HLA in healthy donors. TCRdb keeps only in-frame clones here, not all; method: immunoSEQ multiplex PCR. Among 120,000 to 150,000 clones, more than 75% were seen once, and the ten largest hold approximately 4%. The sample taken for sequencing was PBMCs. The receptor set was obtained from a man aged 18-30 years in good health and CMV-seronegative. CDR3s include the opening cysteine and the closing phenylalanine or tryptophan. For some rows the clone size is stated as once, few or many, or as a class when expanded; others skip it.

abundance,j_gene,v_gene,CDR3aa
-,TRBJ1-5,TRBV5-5,CASSLMVGQPQHF
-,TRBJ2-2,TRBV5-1,CASSFSGGRNTGELFF
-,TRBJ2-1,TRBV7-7,CASSPGQNNEQFF
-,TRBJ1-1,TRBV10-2,CASSESGYGEEAFF
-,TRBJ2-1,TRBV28,CASSLSGTGGVWQFF
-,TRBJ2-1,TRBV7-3,CASSLIAGGLSEQFF
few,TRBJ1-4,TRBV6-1,CASDVRGSTNEKLFF
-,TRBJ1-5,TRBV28,CASSSPGQGNFQPQHF
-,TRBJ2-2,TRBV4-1,CASSQDRSTGELFF
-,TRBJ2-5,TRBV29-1,CSVVTGRSQETQYF
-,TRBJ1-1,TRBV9,CASTRDSSLMNTEAFF
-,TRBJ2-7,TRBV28,CASSLYVQFSSYEQYF
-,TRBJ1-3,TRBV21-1,CASSKGVTLSGNTIYF
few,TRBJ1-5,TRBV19,CASSIRGQGSQPQHF
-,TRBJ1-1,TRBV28,CASSFLVGNTEAFF
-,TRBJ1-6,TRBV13,CASSLSYSPNSPLHF
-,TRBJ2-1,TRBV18,CASSPPAGFSYNEQFF
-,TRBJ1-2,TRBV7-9,CASSSQGSYGYTF
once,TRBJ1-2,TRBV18,CASSPPAGNYGYTF
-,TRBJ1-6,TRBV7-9,CASSSGQGNNSPLHF
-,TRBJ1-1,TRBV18,CASSPGTGRTEAFF
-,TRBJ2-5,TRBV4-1,CASSQDLIVDGRGETQYF